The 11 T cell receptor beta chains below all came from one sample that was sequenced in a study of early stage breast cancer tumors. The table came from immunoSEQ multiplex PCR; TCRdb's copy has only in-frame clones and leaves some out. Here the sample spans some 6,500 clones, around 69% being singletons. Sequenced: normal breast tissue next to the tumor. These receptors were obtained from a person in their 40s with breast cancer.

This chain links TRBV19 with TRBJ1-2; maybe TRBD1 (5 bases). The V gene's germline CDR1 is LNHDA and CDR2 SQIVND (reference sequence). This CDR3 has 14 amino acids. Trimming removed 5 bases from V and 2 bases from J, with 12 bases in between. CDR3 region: CASSPSGTNYGYTF. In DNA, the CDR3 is TGTGCCAGTAGTCCCTCCGGGACCAACTATGGCTACACCTTC.

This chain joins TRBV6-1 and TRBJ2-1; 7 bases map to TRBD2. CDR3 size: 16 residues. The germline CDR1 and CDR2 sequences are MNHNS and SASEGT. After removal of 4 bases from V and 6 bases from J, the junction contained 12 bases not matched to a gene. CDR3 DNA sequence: TGTGCCAGCAGTGGGTTAGCCTCAGTAGCGGGCAATGAGCAGTTCTTC. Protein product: CASSGLASVAGNEQFF.

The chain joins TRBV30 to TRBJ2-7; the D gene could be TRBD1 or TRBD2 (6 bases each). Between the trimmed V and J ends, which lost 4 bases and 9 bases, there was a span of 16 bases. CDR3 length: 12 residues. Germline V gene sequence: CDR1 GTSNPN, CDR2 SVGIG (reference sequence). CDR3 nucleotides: TGTGCCTGGAATCGGGCCGGAGGGGGGCAGTACTTC. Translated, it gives CAWNRAGGGQYF.

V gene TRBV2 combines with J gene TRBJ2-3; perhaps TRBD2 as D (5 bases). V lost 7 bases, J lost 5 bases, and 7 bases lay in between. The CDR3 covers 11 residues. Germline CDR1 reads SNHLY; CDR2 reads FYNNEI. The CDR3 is CASKRGDTQYF. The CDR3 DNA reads TGTGCCAGCAAACGGGGAGATACGCAGTATTTT.

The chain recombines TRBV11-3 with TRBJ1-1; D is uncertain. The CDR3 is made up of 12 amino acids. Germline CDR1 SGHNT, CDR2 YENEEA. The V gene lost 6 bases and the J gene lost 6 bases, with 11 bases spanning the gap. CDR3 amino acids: CASSRGVSEAFF. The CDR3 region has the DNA TGTGCCAGCAGTCGCGGGGTTTCTGAAGCTTTCTTT. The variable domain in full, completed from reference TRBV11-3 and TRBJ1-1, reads EAGVVQSPRYKIIEKKQPVAFWCNPISGHNTLYWYLQNLGQGPELLIRYENEEAVDDSQLPKDRFSAERLKGVDSTLKIQPAELGDSAVYLCASSRGVSEAFFGQGTRLTVV.

The CDR3, as DNA: TGTGCCTGGTCCGGACAGGGTTTCGGTGAGCAGTTCTTC. It encodes CAWSGQGFGEQFF. The chain uses TRBV30 and TRBJ2-1; 8 nucleotides match TRBD1. The length of the CDR3 is 13 residues. Germline V gene data show CDR1 as GTSNPN and CDR2 as SVGIG (reference sequence). Trimming took 5 bases from V and 9 from J; bases not matched to a gene: 9.

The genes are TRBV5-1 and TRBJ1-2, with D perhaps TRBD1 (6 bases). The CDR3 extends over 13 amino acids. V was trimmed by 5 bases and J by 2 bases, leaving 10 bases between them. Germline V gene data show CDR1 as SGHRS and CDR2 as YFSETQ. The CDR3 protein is CASREGGNYGYTF. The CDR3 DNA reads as TGCGCCAGCAGAGAGGGGGGGAACTATGGCTACACCTTC.

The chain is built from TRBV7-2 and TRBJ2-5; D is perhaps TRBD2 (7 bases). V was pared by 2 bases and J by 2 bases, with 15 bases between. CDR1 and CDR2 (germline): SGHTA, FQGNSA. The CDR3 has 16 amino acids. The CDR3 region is CASSLTGGTTQETQYF. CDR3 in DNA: TGTGCCAGCAGCTTAACGGGGGGCACCACTCAAGAGACCCAGTACTTC.

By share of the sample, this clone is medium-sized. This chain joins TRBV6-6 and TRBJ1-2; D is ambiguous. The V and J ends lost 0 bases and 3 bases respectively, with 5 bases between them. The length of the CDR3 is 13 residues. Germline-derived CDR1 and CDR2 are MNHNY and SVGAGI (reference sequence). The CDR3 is CASSYSSDYGYTF. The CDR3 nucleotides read TGTGCCAGCAGTTACTCGTCAGACTATGGCTACACCTTC.

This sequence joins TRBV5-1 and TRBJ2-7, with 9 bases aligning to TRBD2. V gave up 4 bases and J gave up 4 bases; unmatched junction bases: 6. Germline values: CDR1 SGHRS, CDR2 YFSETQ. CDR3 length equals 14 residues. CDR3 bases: TGCGCCAGCAGCCCTAGCGGGATAGATTACGAGCAGTACTTC. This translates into CASSPSGIDYEQYF. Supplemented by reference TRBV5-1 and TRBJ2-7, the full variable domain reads KAGVTQTPRYLIKTRGQQVTLSCSPISGHRSVSWYQQTPGQGLQFLFEYFSETQRNKGNFPGRFSGRQFSNSRSEMNVSTLELGDSALYLCASSPSGIDYEQYFGPGTRLTVT.

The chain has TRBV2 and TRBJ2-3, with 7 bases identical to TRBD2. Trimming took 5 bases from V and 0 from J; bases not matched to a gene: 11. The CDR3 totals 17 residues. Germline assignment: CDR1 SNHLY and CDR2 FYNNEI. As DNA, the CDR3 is TGTGCCAGCAGTCTTCGTCCCCTAGCGGTTAGCACAGATACGCAGTATTTT. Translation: CASSLRPLAVSTDTQYF.